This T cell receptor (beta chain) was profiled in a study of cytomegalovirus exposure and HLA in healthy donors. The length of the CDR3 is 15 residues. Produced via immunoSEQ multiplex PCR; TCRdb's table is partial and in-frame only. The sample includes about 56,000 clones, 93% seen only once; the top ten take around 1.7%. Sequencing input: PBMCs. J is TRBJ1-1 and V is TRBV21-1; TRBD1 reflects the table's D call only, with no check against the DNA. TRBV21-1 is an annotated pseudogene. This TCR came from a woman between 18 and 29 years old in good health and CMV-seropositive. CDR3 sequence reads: CASSKRDREGTEAFF. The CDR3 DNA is TGTGCCAGCAGCAAAAGGGACAGGGAGGGCACTGAAGCTTTCTTT.